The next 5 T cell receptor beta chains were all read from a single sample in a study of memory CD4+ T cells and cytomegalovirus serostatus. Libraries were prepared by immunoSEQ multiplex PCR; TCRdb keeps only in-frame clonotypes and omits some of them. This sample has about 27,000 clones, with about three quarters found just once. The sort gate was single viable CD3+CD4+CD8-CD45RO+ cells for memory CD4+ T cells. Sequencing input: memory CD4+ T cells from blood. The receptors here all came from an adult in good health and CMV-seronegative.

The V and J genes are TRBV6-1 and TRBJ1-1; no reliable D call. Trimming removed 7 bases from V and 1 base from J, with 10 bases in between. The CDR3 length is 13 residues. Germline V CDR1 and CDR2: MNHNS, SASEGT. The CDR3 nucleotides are TGTGCCAGCACCAACAGACAGAACACTGAAGCTTTCTTT. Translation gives CASTNRQNTEAFF.

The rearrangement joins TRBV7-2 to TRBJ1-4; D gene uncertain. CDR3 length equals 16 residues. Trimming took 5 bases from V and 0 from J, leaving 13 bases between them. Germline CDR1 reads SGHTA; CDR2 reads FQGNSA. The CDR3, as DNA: TGTGCCAGCAGCCTAAGGACGACCGCAACTAATGAAAAACTGTTTTTT. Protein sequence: CASSLRTTATNEKLFF.

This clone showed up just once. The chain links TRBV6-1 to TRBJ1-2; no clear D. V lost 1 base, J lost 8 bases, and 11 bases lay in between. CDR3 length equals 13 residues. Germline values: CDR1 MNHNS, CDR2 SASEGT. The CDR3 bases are TGTGCCAGCAGTGAAGTGTGGCTATCGGGCTACACCTTC. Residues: CASSEVWLSGYTF.

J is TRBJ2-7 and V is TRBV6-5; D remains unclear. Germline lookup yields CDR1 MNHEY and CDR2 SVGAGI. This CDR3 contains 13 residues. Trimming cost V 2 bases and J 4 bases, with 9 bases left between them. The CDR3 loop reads CASSYRERYEQYF. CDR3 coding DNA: TGTGCCAGCAGTTACAGGGAACGATACGAGCAGTACTTC.

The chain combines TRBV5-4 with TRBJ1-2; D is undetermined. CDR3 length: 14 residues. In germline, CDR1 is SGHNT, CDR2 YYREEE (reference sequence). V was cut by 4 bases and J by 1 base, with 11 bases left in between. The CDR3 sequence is CASSPREINYGYTF. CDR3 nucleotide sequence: TGTGCCAGCAGCCCCCGCGAAATTAACTATGGCTACACCTTC.